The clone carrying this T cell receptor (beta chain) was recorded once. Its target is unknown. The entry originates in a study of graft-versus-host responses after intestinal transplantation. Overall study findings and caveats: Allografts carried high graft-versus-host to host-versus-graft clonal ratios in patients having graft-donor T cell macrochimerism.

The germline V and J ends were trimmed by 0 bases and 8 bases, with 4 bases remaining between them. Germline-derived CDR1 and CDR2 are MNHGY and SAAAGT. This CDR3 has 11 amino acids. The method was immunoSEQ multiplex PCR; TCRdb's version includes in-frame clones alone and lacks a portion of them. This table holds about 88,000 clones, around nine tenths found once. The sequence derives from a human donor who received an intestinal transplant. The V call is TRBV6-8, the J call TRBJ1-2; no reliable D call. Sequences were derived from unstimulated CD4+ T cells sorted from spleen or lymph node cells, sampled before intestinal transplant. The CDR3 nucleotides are TGTGCCAGCAGTTACTCGACCGGCTACACCTTC. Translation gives CASSYSTGYTF.